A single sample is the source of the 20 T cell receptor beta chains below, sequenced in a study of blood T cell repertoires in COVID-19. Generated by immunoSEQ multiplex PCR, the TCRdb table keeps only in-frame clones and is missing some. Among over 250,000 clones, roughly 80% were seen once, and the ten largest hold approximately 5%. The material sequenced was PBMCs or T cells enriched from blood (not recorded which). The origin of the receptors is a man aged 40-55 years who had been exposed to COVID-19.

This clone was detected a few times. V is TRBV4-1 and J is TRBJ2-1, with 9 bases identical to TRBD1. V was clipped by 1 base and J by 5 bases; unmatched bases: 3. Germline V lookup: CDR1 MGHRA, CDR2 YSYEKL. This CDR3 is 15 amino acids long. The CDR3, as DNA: TGCGCCAGCAGCCAAGGACAGGGGGTAAACAATGAGCAGTTCTTC. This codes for CASSQGQGVNNEQFF.

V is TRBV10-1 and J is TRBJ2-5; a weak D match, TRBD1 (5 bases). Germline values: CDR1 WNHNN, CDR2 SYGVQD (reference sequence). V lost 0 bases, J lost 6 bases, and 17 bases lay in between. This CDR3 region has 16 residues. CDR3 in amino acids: CASSESTVGIKQTQYF. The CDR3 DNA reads TGCGCCAGCAGTGAGTCGACAGTTGGGATAAAACAGACCCAGTACTTC.

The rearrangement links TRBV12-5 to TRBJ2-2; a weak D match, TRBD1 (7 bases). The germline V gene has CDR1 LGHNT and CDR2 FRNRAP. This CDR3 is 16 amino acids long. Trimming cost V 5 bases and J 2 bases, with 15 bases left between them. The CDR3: CASGLGGTANTGELFF. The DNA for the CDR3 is TGTGCTAGTGGTCTCGGAGGGACAGCCAACACCGGGGAGCTGTTTTTT.

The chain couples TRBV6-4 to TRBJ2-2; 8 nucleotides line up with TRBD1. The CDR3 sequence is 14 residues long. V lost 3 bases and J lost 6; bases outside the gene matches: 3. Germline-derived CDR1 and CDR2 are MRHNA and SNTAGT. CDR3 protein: CASSEGTGAGELFF. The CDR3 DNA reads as TGTGCCAGCAGTGAGGGGACAGGCGCCGGGGAGCTGTTTTTT.

Written as DNA, the CDR3 is TGTGCCAGTAGTATAACTAGCGGGACCTACGAGCAGTACTTC. The encoded protein is CASSITSGTYEQYF. This rearrangement joins TRBV19 to TRBJ2-7; 10 bases align to TRBD2. With 2 bases clipped from V and 2 bases from J, the junction kept 0 bases outside the gene matches. This CDR3 is 14 amino acids long. CDR1 is LNHDA, CDR2 SQIVND, per germline (reference sequence).

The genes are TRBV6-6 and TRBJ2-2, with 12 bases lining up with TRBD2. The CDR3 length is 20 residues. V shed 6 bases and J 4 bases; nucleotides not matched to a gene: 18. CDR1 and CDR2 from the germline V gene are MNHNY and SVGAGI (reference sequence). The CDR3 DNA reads TGTGCCAGCAGCCCACAAATGAATCTAGCGGGAGGGCCGTCCACCGGGGAGCTGTTTTTT. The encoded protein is CASSPQMNLAGGPSTGELFF.

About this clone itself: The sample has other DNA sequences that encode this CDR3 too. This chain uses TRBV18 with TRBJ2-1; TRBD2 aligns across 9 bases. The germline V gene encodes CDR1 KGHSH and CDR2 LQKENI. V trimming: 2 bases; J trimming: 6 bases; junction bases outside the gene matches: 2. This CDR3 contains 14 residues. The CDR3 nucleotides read TGTGCCAGCTCACCAACGCGGGAGGGCAATGAGCAGTTCTTC. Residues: CASSPTREGNEQFF.

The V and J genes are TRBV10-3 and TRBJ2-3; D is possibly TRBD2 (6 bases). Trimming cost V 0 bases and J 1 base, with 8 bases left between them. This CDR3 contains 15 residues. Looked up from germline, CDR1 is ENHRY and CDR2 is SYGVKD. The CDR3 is CAISESTRGTDTQYF. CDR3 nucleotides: TGTGCCATCAGTGAGTCGACTAGGGGCACAGATACGCAGTATTTT.

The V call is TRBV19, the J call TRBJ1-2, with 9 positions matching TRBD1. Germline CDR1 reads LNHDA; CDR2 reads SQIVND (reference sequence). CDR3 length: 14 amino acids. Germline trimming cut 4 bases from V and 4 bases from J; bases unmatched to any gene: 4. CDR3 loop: CASSRGQGIYGYTF. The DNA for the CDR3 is TGTGCCAGTAGTAGGGGACAGGGAATCTATGGCTACACCTTC. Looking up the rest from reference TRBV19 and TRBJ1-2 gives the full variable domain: DGGITQSPKYLFRKEGQNVTLSCEQNLNHDAMYWYRQDPGQGLRLIYYSQIVNDFQKGDIAEGYSVSREKKESFPLTVTSAQKNPTAFYLCASSRGQGIYGYTFGSGTRLTVV.

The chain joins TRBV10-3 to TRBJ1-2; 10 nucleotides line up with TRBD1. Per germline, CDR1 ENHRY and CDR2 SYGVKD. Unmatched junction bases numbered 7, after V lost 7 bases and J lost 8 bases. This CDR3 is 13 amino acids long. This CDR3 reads CAINKGQGDGYTF. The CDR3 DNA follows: TGTGCCATCAATAAAGGACAGGGGGACGGCTACACCTTC.

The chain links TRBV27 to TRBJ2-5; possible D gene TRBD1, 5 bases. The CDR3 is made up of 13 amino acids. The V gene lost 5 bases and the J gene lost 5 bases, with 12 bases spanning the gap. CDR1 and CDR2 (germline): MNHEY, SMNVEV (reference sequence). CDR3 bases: TGTGCCAGCAGTCGACAGTCCCGGGAGACCCAGTACTTC. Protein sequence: CASSRQSRETQYF.

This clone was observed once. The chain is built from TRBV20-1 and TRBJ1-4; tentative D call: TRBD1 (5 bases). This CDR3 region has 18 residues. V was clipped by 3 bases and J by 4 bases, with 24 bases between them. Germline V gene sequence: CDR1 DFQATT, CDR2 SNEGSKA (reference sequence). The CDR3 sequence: CSASPWRLGEGSNEKLFF. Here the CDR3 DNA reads TGCAGTGCTAGTCCCTGGCGGCTCGGGGAGGGGAGTAATGAAAAACTGTTTTTT.

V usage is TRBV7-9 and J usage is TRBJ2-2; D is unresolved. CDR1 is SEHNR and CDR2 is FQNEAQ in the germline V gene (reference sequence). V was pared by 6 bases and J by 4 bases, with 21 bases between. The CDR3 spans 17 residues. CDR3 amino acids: CASRPSGAGISTGELFF. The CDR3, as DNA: TGTGCCAGCAGACCCTCCGGAGCTGGAATTAGCACCGGGGAGCTGTTTTTT.

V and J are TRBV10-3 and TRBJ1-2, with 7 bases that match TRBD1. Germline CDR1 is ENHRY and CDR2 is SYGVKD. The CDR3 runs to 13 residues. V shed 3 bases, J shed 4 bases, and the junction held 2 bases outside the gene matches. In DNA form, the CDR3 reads TGTGCCATCAGTGAAGGGACAGCCTATGGCTACACCTTC. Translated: CAISEGTAYGYTF.

Written as DNA, the CDR3 is TGTGCCAGCACACCGAGGGGGCACAATGAGCAGTTCTTC. Translating gives CASTPRGHNEQFF. The chain links TRBV2 to TRBJ2-1, with 7 bases identical to TRBD1. Germline V gives CDR1 SNHLY, CDR2 FYNNEI. V shed 7 bases, J shed 5 bases, and the junction held 5 bases outside the gene matches. This CDR3 has 13 amino acids.

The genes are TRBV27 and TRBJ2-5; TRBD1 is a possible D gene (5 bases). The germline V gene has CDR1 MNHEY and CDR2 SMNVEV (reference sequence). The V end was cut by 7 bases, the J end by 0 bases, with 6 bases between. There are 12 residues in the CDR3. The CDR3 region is CASKTDQETQYF. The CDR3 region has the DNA TGTGCCAGCAAGACAGACCAAGAGACCCAGTACTTC.

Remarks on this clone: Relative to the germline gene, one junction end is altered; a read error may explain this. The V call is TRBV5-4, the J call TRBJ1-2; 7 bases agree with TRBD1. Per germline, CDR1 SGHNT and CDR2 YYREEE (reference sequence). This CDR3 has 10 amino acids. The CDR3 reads CASSPTGWFF. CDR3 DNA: TGTGCCAGCAGCCCGACAGGGTGGTTCTTC.

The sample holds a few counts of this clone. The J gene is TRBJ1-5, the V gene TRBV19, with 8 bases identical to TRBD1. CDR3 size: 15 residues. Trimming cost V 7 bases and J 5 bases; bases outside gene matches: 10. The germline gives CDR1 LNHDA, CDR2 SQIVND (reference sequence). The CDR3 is CASIQTTGGHQPQHF. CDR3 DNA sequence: TGTGCCAGTATCCAGACTACAGGGGGTCATCAGCCCCAGCATTTT.

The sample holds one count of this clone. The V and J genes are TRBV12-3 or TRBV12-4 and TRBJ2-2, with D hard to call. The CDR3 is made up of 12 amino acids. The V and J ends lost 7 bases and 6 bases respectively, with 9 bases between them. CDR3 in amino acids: CASNVGAGELFF. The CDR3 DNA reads TGTGCCAGCAATGTGGGCGCCGGGGAGCTGTTTTTT.

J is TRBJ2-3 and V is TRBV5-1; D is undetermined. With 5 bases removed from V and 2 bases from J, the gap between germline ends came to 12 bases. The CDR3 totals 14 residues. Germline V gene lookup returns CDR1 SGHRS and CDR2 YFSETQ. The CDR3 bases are TGCGCCAGCAGGTATGAGCGACCCACAGATACGCAGTATTTT. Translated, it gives CASRYERPTDTQYF. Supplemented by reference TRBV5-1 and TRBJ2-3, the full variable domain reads KAGVTQTPRYLIKTRGQQVTLSCSPISGHRSVSWYQQTPGQGLQFLFEYFSETQRNKGNFPGRFSGRQFSNSRSEMNVSTLELGDSALYLCASRYERPTDTQYFGPGTRLTVL.